This TCR beta chain derives from a study of molecular identifiers for immune sequencing clone quantification (dated by TCRdb to 2016 to 2019). Regarding the study in general: In a replicate experiment, RNA from roughly 21,000 or 96,000 naive CD8 T cells was split into five aliquots, four of which were sequenced. CD8 T cells were used in a methods study to benchmark molecular-identifier clustering-based TCR repertoire sequencing (MIDCIRS) and TCR RNA copy counting. Overall study outcomes, separate from this receptor: When barcode sub-clustering was left out, chimeric consensus sequences inflated TCR diversity, with chimeras reaching as high as 47%. A single cell's worth of spiked-in Jurkat TCR RNA was reported detectable even among 850,000 to 1,000,000 naive CD8 T cells. About 3 recovered TCR RNA copies per cell were obtained by modeling, versus about 9 by digital PCR, implying a capture efficiency of 25% to 30%. The sizes of highly expanded clones could end up underestimated when identical TCR molecules share a barcode. In CMV-specific effector cells, clones with more than 20 RNA copies contained over 99% of molecules, whereas in naive cells such clones contained under 1% of molecules. The naive libraries included spiked-in Jurkat TCR RNA (around 10 copies' worth), and this RNA is not part of the donor repertoire.

The protocol used for the library was PCR. TCRdb shows the sequencer as Illumina HiSeq 4000. Bulk TCR libraries were generated as previously described, with the TCR primers listed in Table S5 used. Total RNA was purified with the Qiagen AllPrep DNA/RNA kit. Before analysis, reads from multiple sequencing runs of one library were combined. In the paper's pipeline: Reads were retained only if the reads had an exact TCR constant sequence, and the retained reads were trimmed to 150 nt and grouped according to their 12-nt molecular barcodes. Within each barcode group, reads were sub-clustered at a 15% Levenshtein threshold, and quality-weighted consensus sequences were built per RNA molecule. Non-functional sequences were excluded, and lower-count sequences lying one edit away from another sequence were also excluded. Barcode sub-clusters with fewer than 20% of the maximum read count were removed, based on fitting two negative binomial distributions. The raw public reads went through TCRdb reprocessing: fastp at Q25, MiXCR clone calling, in-frame beta chains kept. Merged by CDR3 protein, the rows form single entries marked with the most common genes and DNA. Clone size and V and J calls follow TCRdb, not the original study. Counted in this sample were 88,000 or so distinct CDR3 sequences; around 23% of them appeared once. Jointly, the top ten make up approximately 1% of the sample.

On this clonotype itself: The antigen this receptor binds is unknown. No base-level quality is on record; no much larger clone is a single base apart.

Libraries of naive CD8 T cells were generated from roughly 20,000 to 1,000,000 sorted cells, with 10%, 30% or 50% of the purified RNA used. Naive CD8 T cells were FACS-sorted as CD8+CD4-CCR7+CD45RA+ on a BD FACSAria II into RLT Plus buffer. Detection sensitivity was tested by spiking Jurkat RNA equal to some 10 TCR copies' worth into samples containing roughly 17,000-1,100,000 naive CD8 T cells. Enrichment of CD8 T cells was performed with RosetteSep CD8+ T Cell Enrichment Cocktail and Ficoll-Paque, after which ACK red cell lysis was carried out. Reading the germline V gene gives CDR1 ENHRY and CDR2 SYGVKD. Taken from cysteine to phenylalanine, the CDR3 has 17 residues. Solely the CDR3 DNA is kept, with 51 bases framed from the first base. The trim is 10 bases for V and 0 bases for J, with a gap of 19 bases between the germline ends.

The sequence joins TRBV10-3 to TRBJ1-6, with no reliable assignment of the D segment. The sequencing input was naive CD8+ T cells from blood, with Jurkat cell RNA spiked in. The intended sense of this specimen's cell subset or site label: FACS-sorted CD8+CD4-CCR7+CD45RA+ naive T cells. The receptor was derived from a human donor in good health. Some libraries in this study had Jurkat cell RNA spiked in. The nucleotide sequence is given as TGTGCCACGGCCGCGGAGGGAGAAAGCTCCTATAATTCACCCCTCCACTTT. This yields the protein CATAAEGESSYNSPLHF.